The text below deals with one T cell receptor beta chain. Its target is unknown. Alopecia areata patients provided lesional scalp punch biopsies and peripheral blood. This record comes from a study of CD8+ T cells in alopecia areata. Overall study: Treatment of the treated patients consisted of oral tofacitinib, 5 to 10 mg twice daily. A 6-month off-drug phase came after tofacitinib, which had lasted 6 to 18 months. Findings and caveats of the study: Elevated clonality characterized lesional scalp relative to normal scalp, particularly in alopecia totalis/universalis.

RNA extraction and reverse transcription yielded cDNA as sequencing template. Only in-frame clones appear in the TCRdb table, and some are missing; sequencing was by immunoSEQ multiplex PCR. The sample contains roughly 150,000 clones, 45% to 60% of which appear only once. The V gene's germline CDR1 is SQVTM and CDR2 ANQGSEA. The CDR3 runs to 13 residues. V gave up 3 bases and J gave up 1 base, with 10 bases separating them. This sample comprised CD8+ T cells sorted from blood, obtained at week 0. The chain carries TRBV29-1 and TRBJ2-7; no reliable D call. The receptor comes from a human donor with alopecia areata. CDR3 protein: CSVDKGSSYEQYF. The CDR3 DNA reads as TGCAGCGTTGACAAAGGCAGTTCCTACGAGCAGTACTTC.